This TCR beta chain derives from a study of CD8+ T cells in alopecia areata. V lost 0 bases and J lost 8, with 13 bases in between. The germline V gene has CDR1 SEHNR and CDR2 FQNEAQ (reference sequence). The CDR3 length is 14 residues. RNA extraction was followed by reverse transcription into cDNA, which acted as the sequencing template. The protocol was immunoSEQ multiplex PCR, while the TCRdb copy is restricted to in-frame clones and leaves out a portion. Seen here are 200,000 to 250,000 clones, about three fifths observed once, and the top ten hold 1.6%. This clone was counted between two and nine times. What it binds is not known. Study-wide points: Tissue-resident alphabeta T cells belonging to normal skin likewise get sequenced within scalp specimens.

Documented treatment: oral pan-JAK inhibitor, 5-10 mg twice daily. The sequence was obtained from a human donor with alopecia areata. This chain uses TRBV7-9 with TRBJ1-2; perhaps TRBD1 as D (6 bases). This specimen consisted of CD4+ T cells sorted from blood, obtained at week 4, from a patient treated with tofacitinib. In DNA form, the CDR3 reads TGTGCCAGCAGCTTAGCGACAGGAGTTGGAGGCTACACCTTC. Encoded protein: CASSLATGVGGYTF.